This T cell receptor (beta chain) derives from a study of T cells in Graves' hyperthyroidism and ophthalmopathy. Germline CDR1 is SQVTM and CDR2 is ANQGSEA. V lost 4 bases and J lost 3, with 13 bases in between. This CDR3 region has 13 residues. TCR beta CDR3 sequences were amplified from RNA transcripts. Carried out on the TCR CDR3, a first-round RT-PCR used the HTBI primer set. TCRdb recomputed calls from the multiplex PCR reads with MiXCR, one row per CDR3 protein. Of fewer than 250,000 distinct CDR3 sequences in the sample, approximately 23% were seen once. Ten or more counts support this clonotype. At least 3 on the Clinical Activity Score was recorded for ophthalmopathy patients, who also had NOSPECS grade at least 4 and duration under 3 months. Clinical symptoms, serum thyroxine and TRAb, thyroid ultrasound and orbital computed tomography together formed the diagnostic basis.

Sequencing used blood. This rearrangement joins TRBV29-1 to TRBJ2-7, with D maybe TRBD2 (5 bases). The source is a woman in her thirties or forties with Graves' ophthalmopathy. CDR3 in amino acids: CSVVGGSNYEQYF. CDR3 bases: TGCAGCGTTGTTGGCGGGTCCAACTACGAGCAGTACTTC.